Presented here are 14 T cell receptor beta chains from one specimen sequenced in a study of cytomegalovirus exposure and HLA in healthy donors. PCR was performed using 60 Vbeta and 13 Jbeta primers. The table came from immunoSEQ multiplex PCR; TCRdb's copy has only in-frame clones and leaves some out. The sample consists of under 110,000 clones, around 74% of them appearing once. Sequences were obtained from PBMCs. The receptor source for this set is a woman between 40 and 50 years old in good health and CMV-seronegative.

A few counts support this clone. This CDR3 is CASSLEVDNEQFF. CDR3 sequence (DNA): TGTGCCAGCAGCTTAGAGGTAGACAATGAGCAGTTCTTC. The V gene is TRBV11-3, the J gene TRBJ2-1; D gene uncertain. Germline V gene sequence: CDR1 SGHNT, CDR2 YENEEA. CDR3 length: 13 residues. V lost 0 bases, J lost 5 bases, and 5 bases lay in between.

CDR3: CAWSQGNYGYTF. The CDR3 nucleotides read TGTGCCTGGAGTCAGGGCAACTATGGCTACACCTTC. The gene calls are TRBV30 and TRBJ1-2; maybe TRBD1 (5 bases). CDR1 is GTSNPN and CDR2 is SVGIG in the germline V gene (reference sequence). CDR3 length equals 12 residues. V was shortened by 2 bases and J by 2 bases, with 6 bases between the two germline ends.

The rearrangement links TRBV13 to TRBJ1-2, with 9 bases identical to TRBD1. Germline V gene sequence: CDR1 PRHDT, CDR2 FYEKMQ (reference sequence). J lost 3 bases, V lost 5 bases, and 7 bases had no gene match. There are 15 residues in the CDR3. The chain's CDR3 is CASSPGTGSDYGYTF. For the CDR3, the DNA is TGTGCCAGCAGCCCCGGGACAGGGTCGGACTATGGCTACACCTTC.

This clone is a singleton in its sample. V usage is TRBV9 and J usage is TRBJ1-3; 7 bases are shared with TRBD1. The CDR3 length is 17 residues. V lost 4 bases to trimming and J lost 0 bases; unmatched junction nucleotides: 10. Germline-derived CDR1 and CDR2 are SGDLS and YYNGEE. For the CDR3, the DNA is TGTGCCAGCAGCCCCCGGGACAGTGGGAACTCTGGAAACACCATATATTTT. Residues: CASSPRDSGNSGNTIYF.

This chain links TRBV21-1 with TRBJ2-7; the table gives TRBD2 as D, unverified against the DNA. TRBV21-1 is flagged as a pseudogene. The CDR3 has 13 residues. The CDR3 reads CASRETLDYEQYF. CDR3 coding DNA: TGTGCCAGCAGAGAGACCCTAGACTACGAGCAGTACTTC.

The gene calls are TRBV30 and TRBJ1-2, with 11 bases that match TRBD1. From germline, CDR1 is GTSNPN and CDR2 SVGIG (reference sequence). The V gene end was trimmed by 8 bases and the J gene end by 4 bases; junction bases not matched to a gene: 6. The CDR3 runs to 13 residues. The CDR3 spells CAGSGTGGYGYTF. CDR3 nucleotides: TGTGCCGGATCCGGGACAGGGGGCTATGGCTACACCTTC. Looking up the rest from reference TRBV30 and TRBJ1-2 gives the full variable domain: SQTIHQWPATLVQPVGSPLSLECTVEGTSNPNLYWYRQAAGRGLQLLFYSVGIGQISSEVPQNLSASRPQDRQFILSSKKLLLSDSGFYLCAGSGTGGYGYTFGSGTRLTVV.

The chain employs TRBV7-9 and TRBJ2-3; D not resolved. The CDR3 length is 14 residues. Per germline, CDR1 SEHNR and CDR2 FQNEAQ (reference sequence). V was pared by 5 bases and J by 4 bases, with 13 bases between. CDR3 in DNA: TGTGCCAGCAGCCTAGATACCTATGCAGATACGCAGTATTTT. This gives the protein CASSLDTYADTQYF.

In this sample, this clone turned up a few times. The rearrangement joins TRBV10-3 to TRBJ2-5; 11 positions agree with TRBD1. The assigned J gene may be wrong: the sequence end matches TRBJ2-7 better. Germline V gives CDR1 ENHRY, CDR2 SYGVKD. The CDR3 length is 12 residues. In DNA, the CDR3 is TGTGCCATGGGGACAGGGGGCTACGAGCAGTACTTC. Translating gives CAMGTGGYEQYF.

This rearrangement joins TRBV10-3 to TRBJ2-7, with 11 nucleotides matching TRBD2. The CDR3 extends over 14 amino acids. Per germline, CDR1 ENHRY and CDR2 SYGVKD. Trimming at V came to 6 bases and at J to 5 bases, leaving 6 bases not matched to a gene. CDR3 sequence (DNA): TGTGCCATCAGAGAACTAGCGGGAGCCGACGAGCAGTACTTC. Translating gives CAIRELAGADEQYF.

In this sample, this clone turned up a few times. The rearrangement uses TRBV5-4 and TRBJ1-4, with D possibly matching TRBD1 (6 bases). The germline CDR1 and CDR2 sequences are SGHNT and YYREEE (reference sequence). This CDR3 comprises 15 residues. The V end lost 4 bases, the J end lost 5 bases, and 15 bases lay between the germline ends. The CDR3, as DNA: TGTGCCAGCAGCCAGTCCAGGGGCATGAATGAAAAACTGTTTTTT. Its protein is CASSQSRGMNEKLFF.

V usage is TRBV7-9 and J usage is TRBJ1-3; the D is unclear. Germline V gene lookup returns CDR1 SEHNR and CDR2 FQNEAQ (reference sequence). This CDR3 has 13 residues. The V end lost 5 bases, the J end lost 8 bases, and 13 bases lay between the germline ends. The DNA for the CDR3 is TGTGCCAGCAGCAGTAACATACCAGACACCATATATTTT. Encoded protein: CASSSNIPDTIYF.

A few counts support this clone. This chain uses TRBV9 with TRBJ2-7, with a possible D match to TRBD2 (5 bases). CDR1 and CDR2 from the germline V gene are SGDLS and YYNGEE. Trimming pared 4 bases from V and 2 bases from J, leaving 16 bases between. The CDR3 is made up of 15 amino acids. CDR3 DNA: TGTGCCAGCAGCCCTAGCTACACAGCTACCTACGAGCAGTACTTC. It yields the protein CASSPSYTATYEQYF.

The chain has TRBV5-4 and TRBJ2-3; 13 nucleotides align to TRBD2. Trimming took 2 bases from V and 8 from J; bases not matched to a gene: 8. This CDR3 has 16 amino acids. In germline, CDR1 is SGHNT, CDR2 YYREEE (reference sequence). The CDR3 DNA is TGTGCCAGCAGCTTCCGGACTAGCGGGAGTAAGAGTACGCAGTATTTT. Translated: CASSFRTSGSKSTQYF. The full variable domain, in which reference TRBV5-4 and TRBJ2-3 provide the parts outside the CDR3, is ETGVTQSPTHLIKTRGQQVTLRCSSQSGHNTVSWYQQALGQGPQFIFQYYREEENGRGNFPPRFSGLQFPNYSSELNVNALELDDSALYLCASSFRTSGSKSTQYFGPGTRLTVL.

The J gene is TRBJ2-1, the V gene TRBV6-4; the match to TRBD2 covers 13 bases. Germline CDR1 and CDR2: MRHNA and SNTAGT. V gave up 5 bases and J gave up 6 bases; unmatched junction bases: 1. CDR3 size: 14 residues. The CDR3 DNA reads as TGTGCCAGCAGTACTAGCGGGAGGGCCAATGAGCAGTTCTTC. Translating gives CASSTSGRANEQFF.